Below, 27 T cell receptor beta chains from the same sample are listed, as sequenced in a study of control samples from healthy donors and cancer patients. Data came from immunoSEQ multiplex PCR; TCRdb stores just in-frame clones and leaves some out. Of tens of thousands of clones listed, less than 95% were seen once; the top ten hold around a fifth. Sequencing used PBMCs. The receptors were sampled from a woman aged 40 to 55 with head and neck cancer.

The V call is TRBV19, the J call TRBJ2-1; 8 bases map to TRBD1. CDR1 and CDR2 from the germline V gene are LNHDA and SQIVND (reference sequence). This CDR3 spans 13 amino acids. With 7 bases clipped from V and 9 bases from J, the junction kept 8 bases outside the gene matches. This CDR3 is CASKQQGAGEQFF. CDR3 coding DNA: TGTGCCAGTAAGCAGCAGGGGGCAGGTGAGCAGTTCTTC.

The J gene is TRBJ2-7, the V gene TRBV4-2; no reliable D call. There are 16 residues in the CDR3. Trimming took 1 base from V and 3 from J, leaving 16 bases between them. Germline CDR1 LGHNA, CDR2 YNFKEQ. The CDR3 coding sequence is TGTGCCAGCAGCCAAGTGGGCATGGGGTATCTCTACGAGCAGTACTTC. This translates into CASSQVGMGYLYEQYF.

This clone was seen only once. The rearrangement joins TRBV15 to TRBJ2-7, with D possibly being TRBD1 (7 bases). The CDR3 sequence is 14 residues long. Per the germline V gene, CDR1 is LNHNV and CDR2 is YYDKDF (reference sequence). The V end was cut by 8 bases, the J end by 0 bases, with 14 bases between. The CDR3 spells CATAGGGHSYEQYF. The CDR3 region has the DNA TGTGCCACCGCTGGAGGGGGCCACTCCTACGAGCAGTACTTC.

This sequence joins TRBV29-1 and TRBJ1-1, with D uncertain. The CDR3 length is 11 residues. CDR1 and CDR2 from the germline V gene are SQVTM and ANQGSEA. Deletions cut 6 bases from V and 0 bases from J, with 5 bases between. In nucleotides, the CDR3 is TGCAGCGTCAGACTGAACACTGAAGCTTTCTTT. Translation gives CSVRLNTEAFF.

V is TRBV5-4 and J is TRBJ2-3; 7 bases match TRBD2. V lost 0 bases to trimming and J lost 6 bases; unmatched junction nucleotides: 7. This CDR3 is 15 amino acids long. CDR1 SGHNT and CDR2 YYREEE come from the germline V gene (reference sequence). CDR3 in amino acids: CASSLGAGEGDTQYF. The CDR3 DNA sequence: TGTGCCAGCAGCTTGGGTGCCGGGGAGGGCGATACGCAGTATTTT. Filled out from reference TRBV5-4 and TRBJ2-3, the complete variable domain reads ETGVTQSPTHLIKTRGQQVTLRCSSQSGHNTVSWYQQALGQGPQFIFQYYREEENGRGNFPPRFSGLQFPNYSSELNVNALELDDSALYLCASSLGAGEGDTQYFGPGTRLTVL.

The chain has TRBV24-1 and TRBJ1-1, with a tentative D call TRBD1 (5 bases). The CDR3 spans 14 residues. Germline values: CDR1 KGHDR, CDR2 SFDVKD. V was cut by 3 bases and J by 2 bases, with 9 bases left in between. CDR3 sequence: CATSDPDRNTEAFF. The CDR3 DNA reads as TGTGCCACCAGTGATCCAGACAGAAACACTGAAGCTTTCTTT.

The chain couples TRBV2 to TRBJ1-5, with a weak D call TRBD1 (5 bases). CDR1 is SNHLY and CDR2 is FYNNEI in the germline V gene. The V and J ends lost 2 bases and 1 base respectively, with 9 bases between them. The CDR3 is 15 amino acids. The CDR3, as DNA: TGTGCCAGCAGTGAACAGGGTGGAAGCAATCAGCCCCAGCATTTT. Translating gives CASSEQGGSNQPQHF.

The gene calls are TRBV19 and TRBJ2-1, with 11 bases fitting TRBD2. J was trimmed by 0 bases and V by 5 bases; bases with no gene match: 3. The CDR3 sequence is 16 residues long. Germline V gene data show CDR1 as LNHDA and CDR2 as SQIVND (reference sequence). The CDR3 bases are TGTGCCAGTAGTTTAACTAGCGGGAGCTCCTACAATGAGCAGTTCTTC. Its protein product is CASSLTSGSSYNEQFF.

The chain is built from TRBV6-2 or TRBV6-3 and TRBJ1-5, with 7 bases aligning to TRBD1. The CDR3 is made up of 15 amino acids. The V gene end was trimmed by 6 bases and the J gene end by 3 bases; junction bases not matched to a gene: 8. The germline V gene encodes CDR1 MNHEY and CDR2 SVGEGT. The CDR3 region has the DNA TGTGCCAGCAGCCCAGGGGGGCCTCCCAATCAGCCCCAGCATTTT. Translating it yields CASSPGGPPNQPQHF.

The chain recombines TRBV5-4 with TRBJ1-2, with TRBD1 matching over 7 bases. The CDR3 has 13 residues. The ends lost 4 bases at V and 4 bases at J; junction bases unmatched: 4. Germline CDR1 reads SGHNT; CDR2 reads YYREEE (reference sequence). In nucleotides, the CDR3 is TGTGCCAGCAGCATAGGACAGGCCTATGGCTACACCTTC. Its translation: CASSIGQAYGYTF. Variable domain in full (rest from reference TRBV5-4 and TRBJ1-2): ETGVTQSPTHLIKTRGQQVTLRCSSQSGHNTVSWYQQALGQGPQFIFQYYREEENGRGNFPPRFSGLQFPNYSSELNVNALELDDSALYLCASSIGQAYGYTFGSGTRLTVV.

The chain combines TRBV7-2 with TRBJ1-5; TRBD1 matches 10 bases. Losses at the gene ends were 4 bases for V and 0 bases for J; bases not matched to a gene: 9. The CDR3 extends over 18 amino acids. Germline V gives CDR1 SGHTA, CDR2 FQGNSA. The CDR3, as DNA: TGTGCCAGCAGCTGGGGGGCGGGGGACAGGGGTAGCAATCAGCCCCAGCATTTT. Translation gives CASSWGAGDRGSNQPQHF.

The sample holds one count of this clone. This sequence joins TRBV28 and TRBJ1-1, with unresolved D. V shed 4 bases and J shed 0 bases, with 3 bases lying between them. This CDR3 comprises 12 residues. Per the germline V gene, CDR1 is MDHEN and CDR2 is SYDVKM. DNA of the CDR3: TGTGCCAGCAGTTCCATGAACACTGAAGCTTTCTTT. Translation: CASSSMNTEAFF.

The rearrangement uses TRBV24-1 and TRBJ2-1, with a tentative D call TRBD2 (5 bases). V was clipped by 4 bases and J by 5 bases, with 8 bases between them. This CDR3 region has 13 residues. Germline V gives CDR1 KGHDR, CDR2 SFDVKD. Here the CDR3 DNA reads TGTGCCACCAGTGACTCTAGCCACAATGAGCAGTTCTTC. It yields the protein CATSDSSHNEQFF.

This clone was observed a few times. The CDR3 loop reads CTSRGRANVLTF. In DNA, the CDR3 is TGCACCAGCAGGGGTCGGGCCAACGTCCTGACTTTC. This chain uses TRBV1 with TRBJ2-6. TRBV1 is classified as a pseudogene. The CDR3 is 12 amino acids.

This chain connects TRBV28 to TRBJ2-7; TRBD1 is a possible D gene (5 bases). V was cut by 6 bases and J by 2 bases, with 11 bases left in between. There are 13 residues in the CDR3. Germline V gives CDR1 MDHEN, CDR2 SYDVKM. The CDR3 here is CASSGPGPYEQYF. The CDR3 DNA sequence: TGTGCCAGCAGCGGCCCAGGGCCCTACGAGCAGTACTTC.

CDR3 protein: CASSHGRGPNEQFF. In DNA, the CDR3 is TGTGCCAGCAGCCACGGCAGGGGCCCCAATGAGCAGTTCTTC. This rearrangement joins TRBV4-2 to TRBJ2-1; possibly TRBD1 for D (6 bases). V lost 3 bases, J lost 6 bases, and 12 bases lay in between. Germline V gene data show CDR1 as LGHNA and CDR2 as YNFKEQ. The CDR3 runs to 14 residues.

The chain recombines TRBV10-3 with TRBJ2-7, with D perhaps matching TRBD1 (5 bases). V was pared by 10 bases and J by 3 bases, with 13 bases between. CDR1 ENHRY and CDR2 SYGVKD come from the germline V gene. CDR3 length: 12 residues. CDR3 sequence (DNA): TGTGCCACCTCAGACAGACTCTACGAGCAGTACTTC. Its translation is CATSDRLYEQYF.

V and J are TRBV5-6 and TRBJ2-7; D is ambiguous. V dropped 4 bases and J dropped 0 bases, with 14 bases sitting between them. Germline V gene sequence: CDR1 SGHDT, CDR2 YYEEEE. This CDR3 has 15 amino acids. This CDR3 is CASSPFEPGSYEQYF. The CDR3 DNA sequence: TGTGCCAGCAGCCCATTTGAGCCTGGCTCCTACGAGCAGTACTTC.

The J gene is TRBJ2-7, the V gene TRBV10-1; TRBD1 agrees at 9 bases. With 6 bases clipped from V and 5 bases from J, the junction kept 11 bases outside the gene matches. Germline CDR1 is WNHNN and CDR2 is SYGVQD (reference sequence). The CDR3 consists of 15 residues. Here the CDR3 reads CASSSQGALVHEQYF. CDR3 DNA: TGCGCCAGCAGCTCACAGGGGGCTCTGGTCCACGAGCAGTACTTC.

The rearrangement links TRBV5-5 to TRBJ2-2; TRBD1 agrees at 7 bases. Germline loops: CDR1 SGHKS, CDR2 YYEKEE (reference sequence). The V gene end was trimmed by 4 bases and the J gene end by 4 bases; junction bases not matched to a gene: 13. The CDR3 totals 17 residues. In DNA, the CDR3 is TGTGCCAGCAGCCTTGCGCGAGGGGGCGATTCCACCGGGGAGCTGTTTTTT. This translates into CASSLARGGDSTGELFF.

CDR3 sequence reads: CASSLDPNTEAFF. CDR3 nucleotides: TGTGCCAGCAGCTTAGACCCGAACACTGAAGCTTTCTTT. J is TRBJ1-1 and V is TRBV11-2; D not certain. The V end was cut by 0 bases, the J end by 1 base, with 3 bases between. Germline CDR1 SGHAT, CDR2 FQNNGV. The CDR3 runs 13 residues.

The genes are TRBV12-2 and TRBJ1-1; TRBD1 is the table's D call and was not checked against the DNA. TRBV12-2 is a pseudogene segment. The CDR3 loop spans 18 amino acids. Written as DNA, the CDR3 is TGTGCAAGTCGCTTAGTAGGCAGGTCCCTACCTATGAACACTGAAGCTTTCTTT. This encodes CASRLVGRSLPMNTEAFF.

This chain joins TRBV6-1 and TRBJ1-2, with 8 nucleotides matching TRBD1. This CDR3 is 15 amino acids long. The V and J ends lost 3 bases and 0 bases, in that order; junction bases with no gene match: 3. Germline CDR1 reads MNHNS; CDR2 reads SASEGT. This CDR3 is CASSEVGQANYGYTF. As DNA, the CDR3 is TGTGCCAGCAGTGAGGTGGGACAGGCTAACTATGGCTACACCTTC.

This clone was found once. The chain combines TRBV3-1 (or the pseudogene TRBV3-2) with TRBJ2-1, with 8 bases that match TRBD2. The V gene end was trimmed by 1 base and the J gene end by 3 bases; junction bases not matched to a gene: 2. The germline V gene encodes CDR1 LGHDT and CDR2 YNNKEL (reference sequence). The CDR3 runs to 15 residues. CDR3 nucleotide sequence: TGTGCCAGCAGCCAAGTGCGGGGGGTCTACAATGAGCAGTTCTTC. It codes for CASSQVRGVYNEQFF.

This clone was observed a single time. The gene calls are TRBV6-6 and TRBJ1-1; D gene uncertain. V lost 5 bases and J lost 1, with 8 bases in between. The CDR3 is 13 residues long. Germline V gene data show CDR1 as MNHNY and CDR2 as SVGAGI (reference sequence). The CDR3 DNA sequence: TGTGCCAGCAGTGATCCAACGAACACTGAAGCTTTCTTT. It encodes CASSDPTNTEAFF.

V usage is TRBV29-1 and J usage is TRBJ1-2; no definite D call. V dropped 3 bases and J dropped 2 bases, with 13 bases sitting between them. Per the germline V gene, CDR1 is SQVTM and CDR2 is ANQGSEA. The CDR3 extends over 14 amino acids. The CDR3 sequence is CSVDGRGGNYGYTF. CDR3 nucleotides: TGCAGCGTTGACGGAAGAGGCGGAAACTATGGCTACACCTTC.

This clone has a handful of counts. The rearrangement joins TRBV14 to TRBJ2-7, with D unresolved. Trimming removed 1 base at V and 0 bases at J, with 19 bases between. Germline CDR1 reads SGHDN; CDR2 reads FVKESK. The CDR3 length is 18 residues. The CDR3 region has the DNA TGTGCCAGCAGCCAAGGTGGTGCCTCCTGGAAGTCCTCCTACGAGCAGTACTTC. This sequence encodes CASSQGGASWKSSYEQYF.